These 19 T cell receptor beta chains were all obtained from the same sample, sequenced in a study of regulatory T cells (dated by TCRdb to the late 2010s). For these TCRs, the target antigens are not known. The research as a whole found: Enrichment for hydrophobic residues at CDR3 positions 6 and 7 was found in conventional CD4+ T cells from CD3G-deficient patients, suggesting more self-reactive specificities.

The library was prepared using the immunoSEQ multiplex PCR assay. The multiplex PCR used 52 forward TRBV primers and 13 reverse TRBJ primers, with assay-based and computational corrections for amplification bias. In TCRdb, the immuneACCESS table is reduced to in-frame sequences with V and J assigned. These tables do not hold every clone; where another copy was compared, an unresolved V gene accounts for under half, and the others remain unexplained. The sample table shows some 23,000 clones, and 70% to 90% are seen once. Of the sample, approximately 1.4% falls within the top ten clones. Sequencing input: conventional CD4+ T cells sorted from blood. The receptors derive from a child aged 5-17 years with CD3G deficiency.

The V call is TRBV6-1, the J call TRBJ2-3; D unresolved. Between the trimmed V and J ends, which lost 2 bases and 7 bases, there was a span of 10 bases. This CDR3 region has 13 residues. In germline, CDR1 is MNHNS, CDR2 SASEGT. The CDR3 nucleotides are TGTGCCAGCAGTGAAAGAGGTGGAAATACGCAGTATTTT. Protein: CASSERGGNTQYF.

V and J are TRBV28 and TRBJ2-1; the D gene is possibly TRBD1 (5 bases). Germline loops: CDR1 MDHEN, CDR2 SYDVKM. Trimming pared 7 bases from V and 0 bases from J, leaving 7 bases between. CDR3 length: 13 amino acids. In DNA form, the CDR3 reads TGTGCCAGCACTAGGGGCTCCTACAATGAGCAGTTCTTC. This gives the protein CASTRGSYNEQFF.

The chain couples TRBV28 to TRBJ2-7; 10 bases align to TRBD2. The junction had 7 bases not matched to a gene; V was cut back by 6 bases and J by 2 bases. The CDR3 covers 15 residues. Germline CDR1 MDHEN, CDR2 SYDVKM. CDR3 sequence: CASSRTSGKTYEQYF. CDR3 sequence (DNA): TGTGCCAGCAGCCGGACTAGCGGAAAAACCTACGAGCAGTACTTC.

The chain has TRBV6-1 and TRBJ2-3, with D uncertain. This CDR3 spans 11 amino acids. V was pared by 9 bases and J by 6 bases, with 10 bases between. The germline gives CDR1 MNHNS, CDR2 SASEGT. Here the CDR3 reads CASRVLDTQYF. In nucleotides, the CDR3 is TGTGCCAGTCGGGTATTGGATACGCAGTATTTT.

V is TRBV5-1 and J is TRBJ2-2; 9 bases match TRBD1. Trimming cost V 4 bases and J 4 bases; bases outside gene matches: 5. Germline CDR1 SGHRS, CDR2 YFSETQ. The CDR3 is made up of 15 amino acids. The CDR3 region is CASSGTGSSTGELFF. The DNA for the CDR3 is TGCGCCAGCAGCGGGACAGGGTCGAGCACCGGGGAGCTGTTTTTT.

This clone came up once. This rearrangement joins TRBV18 to TRBJ2-7; 7 bases match TRBD1. The CDR3 length is 13 residues. V was pared by 4 bases and J by 7 bases, with 7 bases of the junction left unmatched. Germline V gives CDR1 KGHSH, CDR2 LQKENI. For the CDR3, the DNA is TGTGCCAGCTCACGGACAGGCCTCCTGGAGCAGTACTTC. Its protein is CASSRTGLLEQYF.

The chain combines TRBV27 with TRBJ2-7; TRBD2 aligns across 9 bases. With 7 bases clipped from V and 5 bases from J, the junction kept 12 bases outside the gene matches. Per germline, CDR1 MNHEY and CDR2 SMNVEV (reference sequence). The CDR3 covers 15 residues. CDR3 DNA sequence: TGTGCCAGCAACAAAATCCAGCGGGAGGCGGACGAGCAGTACTTC. This gives the protein CASNKIQREADEQYF.

This clone appeared once. The chain couples TRBV19 to TRBJ2-7; D tentatively fits TRBD1 or TRBD2 (5 bases each). The CDR3 is 14 amino acids. Germline V gene data show CDR1 as LNHDA and CDR2 as SQIVND (reference sequence). Trimming shortened V by 4 bases and J by 2 bases, and 12 bases separated the two germline ends. The CDR3 sequence: CASSREWGPYEQYF. Here the CDR3 DNA reads TGTGCCAGTAGTAGGGAATGGGGACCCTACGAGCAGTACTTC. The full variable domain, with the rest looked up from reference TRBV19 and TRBJ2-7, is DGGITQSPKYLFRKEGQNVTLSCEQNLNHDAMYWYRQDPGQGLRLIYYSQIVNDFQKGDIAEGYSVSREKKESFPLTVTSAQKNPTAFYLCASSREWGPYEQYFGPGTRLTVT.

This chain uses TRBV6-1 with TRBJ1-1; TRBD1 matches 9 bases. This CDR3 comprises 19 residues. The germline CDR1 and CDR2 sequences are MNHNS and SASEGT. V lost 1 base to trimming and J lost 5 bases; unmatched junction nucleotides: 17. CDR3: CASSEGWRGPTTGGTEAFF. As DNA, the CDR3 is TGTGCCAGCAGTGAAGGGTGGAGGGGCCCAACGACAGGGGGGACTGAAGCTTTCTTT.

The chain carries TRBV5-1 and TRBJ1-1; possibly TRBD1 for D (6 bases). V lost 4 bases and J 1 base, leaving 17 bases between the germline ends. CDR3 length equals 16 residues. Germline-derived CDR1 and CDR2 are SGHRS and YFSETQ. CDR3 loop: CASSPRGGLENTEAFF. CDR3 DNA: TGCGCCAGCAGCCCCAGGGGCGGGCTTGAGAACACTGAAGCTTTCTTT. The variable domain in full, completed from reference TRBV5-1 and TRBJ1-1, reads KAGVTQTPRYLIKTRGQQVTLSCSPISGHRSVSWYQQTPGQGLQFLFEYFSETQRNKGNFPGRFSGRQFSNSRSEMNVSTLELGDSALYLCASSPRGGLENTEAFFGQGTRLTVV.

The CDR3 DNA follows: TGTGCCAGCAGTGGGGGTTCCTACACCTTC. Encoded protein: CASSGGSYTF. The genes are TRBV6-1 and TRBJ1-2; D uncertain. The CDR3 spans 10 residues. CDR1 MNHNS and CDR2 SASEGT come from the germline V gene. Trimming stripped 4 bases from V and 10 bases from J, with 7 bases between.

V usage is TRBV10-1 and J usage is TRBJ2-5, with TRBD2 matching 8 bases. Germline assignment: CDR1 WNHNN and CDR2 SYGVQD (reference sequence). The junction had 3 bases not matched to a gene; V was cut back by 4 bases and J by 5 bases. CDR3 size: 13 residues. CDR3: CASSGTSWETQYF. For the CDR3, the DNA is TGCGCCAGCAGTGGGACTAGCTGGGAGACCCAGTACTTC.

This chain uses TRBV19 with TRBJ2-2; D is perhaps TRBD1 or TRBD2 (5 bases each). V was cut by 5 bases and J by 2 bases, with 18 bases left in between. Germline V gives CDR1 LNHDA, CDR2 SQIVND (reference sequence). The CDR3 contains 17 residues. The CDR3: CASSDSGRAGNTGELFF. The CDR3 DNA reads as TGTGCCAGTAGTGACTCGGGACGGGCGGGTAACACCGGGGAGCTGTTTTTT. Together with reference TRBV19 and TRBJ2-2, the CDR3 gives the full variable domain: DGGITQSPKYLFRKEGQNVTLSCEQNLNHDAMYWYRQDPGQGLRLIYYSQIVNDFQKGDIAEGYSVSREKKESFPLTVTSAQKNPTAFYLCASSDSGRAGNTGELFFGEGSRLTVL.

The chain uses TRBV7-9 and TRBJ2-7; D unresolved. The CDR3 runs to 13 residues. The V and J ends lost 1 base and 2 bases respectively, with 6 bases between them. The V gene's germline CDR1 is SEHNR and CDR2 FQNEAQ (reference sequence). CDR3 amino acids: CASSLENPYEQYF. In DNA form, the CDR3 reads TGTGCCAGCAGCTTAGAGAATCCCTACGAGCAGTACTTC. Using reference TRBV7-9 and TRBJ2-7 for the parts outside the CDR3, the full variable domain is DTGVSQNPRHKITKRGQNVTFRCDPISEHNRLYWYRQTLGQGPEFLTYFQNEAQLEKSRLLSDRFSAERPKGSFSTLEIQRTEQGDSAMYLCASSLENPYEQYFGPGTRLTVT.

V is TRBV28 and J is TRBJ1-2; the D gene is possibly TRBD1 (6 bases). V lost 5 bases to trimming and J lost 4 bases, with 8 bases between them. Looked up from germline, CDR1 is MDHEN and CDR2 is SYDVKM. This CDR3 spans 12 amino acids. Written as DNA, the CDR3 is TGTGCCAGCAGTCGACAGGCCTATGGCTACACCTTC. This sequence encodes CASSRQAYGYTF.

The genes are TRBV19 and TRBJ2-6; D gene ambiguous. Between the trimmed V and J ends, which lost 5 bases and 3 bases, there was a span of 8 bases. The CDR3 is made up of 14 amino acids. Germline CDR1 is LNHDA and CDR2 is SQIVND (reference sequence). The CDR3 loop reads CASSWTGGANVLTF. The DNA of the CDR3 is TGTGCCAGTAGTTGGACGGGTGGGGCCAACGTCCTGACTTTC.

CDR3 protein: CASSLGSGGEETQYF. The CDR3 DNA is TGTGCCAGCAGCTTAGGATCGGGGGGCGAAGAGACCCAGTACTTC. The V gene is TRBV7-9, the J gene TRBJ2-5, with D possibly being TRBD2 (7 bases). V lost 1 base to trimming and J lost 3 bases, with 12 bases between them. The CDR3 sequence is 15 residues long. Germline V gene data show CDR1 as SEHNR and CDR2 as FQNEAQ (reference sequence).

The chain employs TRBV10-3 and TRBJ2-2; a possible D gene is TRBD2 (6 bases). CDR3 length: 13 amino acids. The germline CDR1 and CDR2 sequences are ENHRY and SYGVKD. Trimming took off 4 bases at V and 7 bases at J, with 10 bases between the two ends. CDR3 region: CAISASGGGELFF. In nucleotides, the CDR3 is TGTGCCATCAGTGCCTCCGGGGGCGGGGAGCTGTTTTTT.

The chain recombines TRBV7-9 with TRBJ2-3; tentative D call: TRBD1 (6 bases). Trimming pared 0 bases from V and 5 bases from J, leaving 6 bases between. Germline CDR1 and CDR2: SEHNR and FQNEAQ (reference sequence). The CDR3 has 13 residues. The CDR3: CASSLAGGDTQYF. CDR3 DNA sequence: TGTGCCAGCAGCTTAGCAGGGGGAGATACGCAGTATTTT.